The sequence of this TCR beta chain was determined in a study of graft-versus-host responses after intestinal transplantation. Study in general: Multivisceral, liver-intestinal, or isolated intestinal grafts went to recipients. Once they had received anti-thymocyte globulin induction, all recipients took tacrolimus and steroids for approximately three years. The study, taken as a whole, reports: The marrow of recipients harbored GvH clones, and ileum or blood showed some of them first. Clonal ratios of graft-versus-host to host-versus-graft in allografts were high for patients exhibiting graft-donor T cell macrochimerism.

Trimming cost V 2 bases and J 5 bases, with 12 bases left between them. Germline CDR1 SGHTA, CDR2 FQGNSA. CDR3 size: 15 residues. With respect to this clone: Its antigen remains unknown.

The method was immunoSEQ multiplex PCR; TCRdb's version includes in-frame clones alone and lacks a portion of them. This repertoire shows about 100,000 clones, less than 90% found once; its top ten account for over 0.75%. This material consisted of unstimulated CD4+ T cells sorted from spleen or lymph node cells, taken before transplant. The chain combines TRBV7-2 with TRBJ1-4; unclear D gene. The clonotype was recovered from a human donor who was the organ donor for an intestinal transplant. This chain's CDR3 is CASSLSRQGNEKLFF. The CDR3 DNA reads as TGTGCCAGCAGCTTATCTCGACAAGGAAATGAAAAACTGTTTTTT.